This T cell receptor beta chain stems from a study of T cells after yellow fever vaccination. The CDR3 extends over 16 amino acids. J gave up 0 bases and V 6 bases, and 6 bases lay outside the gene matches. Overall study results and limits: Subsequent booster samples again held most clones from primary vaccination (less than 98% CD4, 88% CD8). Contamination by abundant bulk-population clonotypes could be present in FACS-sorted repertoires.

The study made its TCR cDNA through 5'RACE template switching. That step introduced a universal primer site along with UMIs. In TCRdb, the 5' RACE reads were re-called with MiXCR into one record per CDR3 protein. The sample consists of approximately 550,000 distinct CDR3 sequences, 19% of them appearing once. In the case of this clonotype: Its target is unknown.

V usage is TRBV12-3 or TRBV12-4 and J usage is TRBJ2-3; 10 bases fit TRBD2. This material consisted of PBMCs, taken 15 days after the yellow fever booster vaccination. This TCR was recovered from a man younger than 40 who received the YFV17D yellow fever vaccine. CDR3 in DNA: TGTGCCAGCAGCCAAGGACTAGCGGATAGCACAGATACGCAGTATTTT. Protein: CASSQGLADSTDTQYF.